This TCR beta chain is drawn from a study of T cell clonality in common variable immunodeficiency (dated by TCRdb to the mid-2010s). Overall study outcomes, separate from this receptor: Fewer TCRbeta clones were shared among CVID subjects than among healthy controls (p < 0.0001). Despite equal DNA input, controls averaged approximately 88,000 unique sequences per sample versus around 32,000 in CVID samples. It was noted by the authors that sequencing of the repertoires of T cell subpopulations would be needed to clarify the cause of the increased clonality in CVID. Fewer deletions and N-nucleotide insertions were reportedly observed in CVID TCRbeta sequences, and highly modified clones with 13 or more V deletions were reportedly absent from CVID TCRbeta sequences. Correlations between repertoire features and clinical complications were limited by patient heterogeneity within the CVID cohort. TCRbeta clonality was higher in CVID subjects than in healthy controls (t-test p = 0.018), and the increase was most characteristic of about a third of subjects.

Diagnosis of CVID followed standard criteria, namely serum IgG, IgA and/or IgM below the normal range together with specific antibody deficiency. The CVID group comprised some 43 subjects, around 15 female and approximately 29 male, aged roughly 9 to 64 years with a mean age of roughly 43. Most of the CVID patients and most of the healthy controls were of Caucasian heritage. All CVID subjects had received replacement immunoglobulin therapy for at least one year at the time of study participation. At blood collection, none of the CVID subjects was ill or on immunomodulatory or immunosuppressive medication. Heparinized peripheral whole blood samples of about 5 to 9 ml were collected from each donor. Genomic DNA from adults with common variable immune deficiency (CVID) and from healthy adult controls was the source for sequencing TCRbeta CDR3 repertoires. Diluted blood was density-centrifuged over Hypaque 1077 or Ficoll-Paque to isolate peripheral blood mononuclear cells. Genomic DNA was obtained from unsorted mononuclear cells through either Qiagen column purification or a centrifugation-based method.

For sequencing input, CVID and control samples contributed equivalent amounts of genomic DNA. For every sample, a 60 bp segment covering the rearranged TCRbeta CDR3 region was amplified and then sequenced. The immunoSEQ assay, a bias-corrected multiplex PCR combined with high-throughput sequencing, was used to amplify TCRbeta. The authors' pipeline ran thus. Each unique nucleotide sequence was treated as a clone and annotated with V, D and J genes, copy number and frequency. Sequences were labeled productive if in frame, and non-productive if out of frame or containing stop codons. As previously described, clonality was calculated on the basis of Shannon's entropy. The predicted amino acid sequences of productive clones were used to derive the mean CDR3 Kyte-Doolittle hydropathy. Scaled V gene usage was hierarchically clustered using Manhattan distance and complete linkage with the R hclust function. Clone sharing by CDR3 amino acid sequence was assessed by resampling 12 repertoires per group over 100 rounds. Repertoires were searched for 70 published EBV-specific and about 240 published CMV-specific TCRbeta sequences. Two CVID samples that yielded fewer than 10,000 sequences were excluded from the analysis, so around 40 CVID repertoires were retained. TCRdb stores this immuneACCESS table with in-frame sequences only. Part of the clones is absent; in the studies checked, under half of the shortfall reflects unresolved V genes, and no reason is known for the rest. V, J and clone size are taken as reported in that table, and D and trimming were inferred from the DNA itself. This sample shows about 21,000 clones, and none of them turns up only once. Under 3% of the sample is held by the ten biggest clonotypes.

The CDR3, cysteine through phenylalanine, is 15 amino acids long. The CDR3 was read in part: 36 bases, with the frame set at base 1. Via the germline V gene (reference sequence), CDR1 is LNHDA and CDR2 SQIVND. Trimming removed 6 bases from V and 0 bases from J; the gene matches leave 4 bases unexplained. The sample holds a few counts of this clone. It has no known antigen specificity. Read sequence stops 3 residues before the CDR3 end, and the germline J gene provides the missing end. Input material: peripheral blood mononuclear cells. The rearranged chain carries TRBV19 and TRBJ2-4, and 8 junction bases match TRBD2. The TCR originated in a human donor with common variable immunodeficiency. CDR3 bases read: TGTGCCAGTAGAAGCGGGAGACTAGCCAAAAACATT. The resulting protein is CASRSGRLAKNI. The whole CDR3 protein reads CASRSGRLAKNIQYF.